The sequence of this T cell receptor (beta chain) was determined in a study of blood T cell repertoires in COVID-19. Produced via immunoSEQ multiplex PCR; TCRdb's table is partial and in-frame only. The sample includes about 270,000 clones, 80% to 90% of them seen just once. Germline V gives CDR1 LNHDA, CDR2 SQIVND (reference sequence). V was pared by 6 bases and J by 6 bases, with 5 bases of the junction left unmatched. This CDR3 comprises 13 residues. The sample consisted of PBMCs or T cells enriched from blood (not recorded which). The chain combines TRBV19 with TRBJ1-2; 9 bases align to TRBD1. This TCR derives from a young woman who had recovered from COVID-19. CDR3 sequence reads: CASSPTGGDGYTF. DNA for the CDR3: TGTGCCAGTAGCCCGACAGGGGGTGATGGCTACACCTTC.